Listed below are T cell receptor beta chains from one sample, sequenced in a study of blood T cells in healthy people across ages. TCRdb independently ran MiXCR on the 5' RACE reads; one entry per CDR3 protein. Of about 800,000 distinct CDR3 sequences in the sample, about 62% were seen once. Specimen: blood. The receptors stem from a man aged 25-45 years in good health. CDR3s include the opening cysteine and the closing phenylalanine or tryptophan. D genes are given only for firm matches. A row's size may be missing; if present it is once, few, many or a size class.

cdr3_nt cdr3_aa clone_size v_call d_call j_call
TGTGCCAGCAGCCGCGGGGACAGGGGCGATGGCTACACCTTC CASSRGDRGDGYTF - TRBV7-8 TRBD1 TRBJ1-2
TGCGCCAGCAGCTCTTACTCCGGGACAGGGAAAAGCTCCTACGAGCAGTACTTC CASSSYSGTGKSSYEQYF - TRBV5-1 TRBD1 TRBJ2-7
TGTGCCAGCACCTCTAATGGCCCCGGGGAGCTGTTTTTT CASTSNGPGELFF - TRBV12-3/TRBV12-4 - TRBJ2-2
TGTGCCAGCAGGGACGACCGTCCCTACGAGCAGTACTTC CASRDDRPYEQYF once TRBV28 - TRBJ2-7
TGTGCCAGCAGCTTAGCTCGGCCTCTCTCGGAGACCCAGTACTTC CASSLARPLSETQYF once TRBV13 - TRBJ2-5
TGTGCCAGCAGCCCACAGGGGTTAGGTTCACCCCTCCACTTT CASSPQGLGSPLHF - TRBV4-2 TRBD1 TRBJ1-6
TGTGCCAGCTCACCGGGACAGTACGAGCAGTACTTC CASSPGQYEQYF - TRBV18 TRBD1 TRBJ2-7
TGCAGTGCCGAAGAGGGAGGGACAGATACGCAGTATTTT CSAEEGGTDTQYF - TRBV20-1 TRBD2 TRBJ2-3
TGCAGTGCTAGAGATCTTCCAGGGGAGTTTGGCAATGAGCAGTTCTTC CSARDLPGEFGNEQFF few TRBV20-1 - TRBJ2-1
TGTGCCAGCAGCTTAGGGGCGGGGATCCTAAGGAATGAGCAGTTCTTC CASSLGAGILRNEQFF many TRBV7-9 - TRBJ2-1